This T cell receptor (beta chain) derives from a study of T-cell memory formation after mild COVID-19 (dated by TCRdb to the early 2020s). The study in broad terms: Most TCR sequence clusters were specific to one of the two donors. The cohort was made up of two young adult volunteers, one female and one male, who were previously healthy. Longitudinal TCRalpha and TCRbeta repertoire sequencing tracked T-cell clones expanding and contracting after mild COVID-19 in two donors.

Concerning this clonotype itself: The antigen this receptor binds is unknown. Base qualities were left out, and no much larger clone turns up one base away.

Ficoll-Paque density gradient centrifugation was used to isolate PBMCs. Study-wide findings and limitations: The detection of some responding clones in pre-infection memory suggests that pre-existing cross-reactive memory T cells joined the SARS-CoV-2 response. Only a couple of mild cases were covered by the study, and larger cohorts that include severe cases with pre-infection samples were considered necessary. Contracting CD4+ clones were located mainly in the CM and EM memory subsets, whereas CD8+ clones were found to be enriched in EMRA. The second-wave clones that peaked on day 37 were not confirmed to be SARS-CoV-2 specific. From day 15 to 85, contracting clones showed balanced CD4/CD8 phenotypes, whereas a second wave of clones that expanded from day 15 to 37 leaned towards CD4+.

The CDR3 spans 15 residues, from the cysteine through the phenylalanine. Only the CDR3 portion is preserved as DNA: 45 bases, with reading frame beginning at the first base. The germline V and J ends show losses of 5 bases and 2 bases respectively, and no gene match explains 7 bases of the junction. CDR1 is given as SGHDT and CDR2 as YYEEEE, both from the germline V gene. Sequencing was performed on an Illumina NovaSeq 6000. TCRalpha and TCRbeta cDNA libraries were constructed by 5'RACE with constant-segment primers, with sample barcodes and unique molecular identifiers being introduced. RNA was extracted from every sample with Trizol reagent. Libraries were amplified in two PCR steps, with a second sample barcode and Illumina TruSeq adapters added in the second step. The libraries were sequenced on an Illumina NovaSeq using 2 x 150 bp paired-end reads. Concerning the study's data processing: With migec v1.2.7, reads were demultiplexed and then collapsed into UMI-guided consensus sequences. With mixcr v2.1.11, UMI consensuses were aligned to TRA and TRB V and J templates and assembled into clonotypes. Clonotypes were classified as expanded or contracted when called significant by both edgeR and NoisET, with noise models trained on biological replicates. edgeR calls used a false discovery rate-adjusted p below 0.01 and a log2 fold-change threshold of 1. As an exploratory analysis of dynamics, PCA with hierarchical clustering was applied to max-normalized trajectories of the 1000 most abundant clonotypes. Separately sequenced CD4+ and CD8+ repertoires were used to assign the CD4 or CD8 phenotype of responding clones. TCRdb reworked the public reads: Q25 trimming with fastp, MiXCR clone assembly, productive beta chains retained. Rows merge per CDR3 protein into single entries with the most common DNA and genes. Here the V and J calls rest on TCRdb's processing, not on the authors' analysis. The sample table holds 200,000 to 250,000 distinct CDR3 sequences, of which about 15% were seen once. The top ten hold 3.5% of the sample.

The chain is made from TRBV5-6 and TRBJ2-3; 8 of the junction bases match TRBD1. Material: PBMCs or a T cell subset sorted from them (not recorded which). The sequence came from a man aged 18 to 30 who had mild COVID-19 (a few samples of this study predate the infection). The sample titles of this study are shuffled in the database, so cell type and time point are left out; the donor was told from shared clones. The bases read TGTGCCAGCAGACCGGGACAGGTAAACACAGATACGCAGTATTTT. It encodes CASRPGQVNTDTQYF.